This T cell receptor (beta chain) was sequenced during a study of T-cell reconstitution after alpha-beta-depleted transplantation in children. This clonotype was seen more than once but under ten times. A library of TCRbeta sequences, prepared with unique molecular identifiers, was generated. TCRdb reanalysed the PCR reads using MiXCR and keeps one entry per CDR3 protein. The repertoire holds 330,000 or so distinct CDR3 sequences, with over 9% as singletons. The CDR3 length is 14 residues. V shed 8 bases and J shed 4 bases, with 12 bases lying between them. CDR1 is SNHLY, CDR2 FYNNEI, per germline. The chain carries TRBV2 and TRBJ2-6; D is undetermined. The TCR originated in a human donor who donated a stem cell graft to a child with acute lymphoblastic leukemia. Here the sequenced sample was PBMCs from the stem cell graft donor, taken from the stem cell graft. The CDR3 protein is CASHTLLGANVLTF. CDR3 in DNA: TGTGCCAGCCACACCCTATTGGGGGCCAACGTCCTGACTTTC.